These 23 T cell receptor beta chains came from one sample sequenced in a study of post-analysis software for immune sequencing data. The authors incorporated unique molecular identifiers into the TCR beta cDNA libraries. TCRdb itself ran the PCR reads through MiXCR, one entry per CDR3 protein. The sample records 430,000 or so distinct CDR3 sequences, approximately 42% being singletons. No antigen is known for these receptors. Notes on the study in general: The five TRBV segments detected at higher frequency in patients than in controls included TRBV5-6, TRBV5-1 and TRBV20-1.

Sequenced sample: blood. These receptors were obtained from a girl aged 2-10 years with multiple sclerosis.

The genes are TRBV20-1 and TRBJ2-6; 9 bases match TRBD2. There are 19 residues in the CDR3. J lost 0 bases, V lost 0 bases, and 9 bases had no gene match. Germline CDR1 is DFQATT and CDR2 is SNEGSKA (reference sequence). The chain's CDR3 is CSARDFERGASSGANVLTF. The CDR3 DNA is TGCAGTGCTAGAGATTTCGAGCGGGGGGCATCCTCTGGGGCCAACGTCCTGACTTTC.

The chain recombines TRBV12-3 or TRBV12-4 with TRBJ2-7; TRBD1 matches 10 bases. The DNA matches TRBJ2-5 better at its end, which makes the J call doubtful. The CDR3 totals 14 residues. The CDR3 coding sequence is TGTGCCAGCAGTCCCGGGACAGGGGATCAGACCCAGTACTTC. This gives the protein CASSPGTGDQTQYF.

The chain combines TRBV12-3 or TRBV12-4 with TRBJ2-5, with 10 bases aligning to TRBD1. J lost 4 bases, V lost 6 bases, and 8 bases had no gene match. This CDR3 has 15 residues. The CDR3 DNA is TGTGCCAGCAGACCGGGACAGGGGTGGAGAGAGACCCAGTACTTC. This gives the protein CASRPGQGWRETQYF.

V gene TRBV7-9 combines with J gene TRBJ2-1; 7 positions match TRBD1. The CDR3 length is 15 residues. Per the germline V gene, CDR1 is SEHNR and CDR2 is FQNEAQ (reference sequence). J lost 7 bases, V lost 2 bases, and 8 bases had no gene match. This CDR3 reads CASSLRDREPNEQFF. The CDR3 DNA is TGTGCCAGCAGCTTAAGGGACAGAGAGCCTAATGAGCAGTTCTTC.

The gene calls are TRBV10-3 and TRBJ2-7; TRBD1 might be the D (5 bases). CDR1 and CDR2 (germline): ENHRY, SYGVKD. The CDR3 is 16 residues long. V was trimmed by 2 bases and J by 2 bases, leaving 16 bases between them. The CDR3 nucleotides are TGTGCCATCAGTGAGCCCTCTTTAGGACAAGCCTACGAGCAGTACTTC. Encoded protein: CAISEPSLGQAYEQYF.

The V and J genes are TRBV30 and TRBJ2-3; 10 bases are a match to TRBD2. V shed 1 base, J shed 1 base, and the junction held 8 bases outside the gene matches. Germline V gene sequence: CDR1 GTSNPN, CDR2 SVGIG (reference sequence). This CDR3 is built from 17 residues. The CDR3 DNA reads TGTGCCTGGAGTGGCCCCCATCTAGCGGGGGGCACAGATACGCAGTATTTT. Its translation is CAWSGPHLAGGTDTQYF.

The CDR3 sequence: CSARGIDRSQETQFF. The CDR3 region has the DNA TGCAGTGCTAGGGGGATCGACAGGTCCCAAGAGACCCAGTTCTTC. The rearrangement uses TRBV20-1 and TRBJ2-1; D is perhaps TRBD1 (6 bases). Per germline, CDR1 DFQATT and CDR2 SNEGSKA (reference sequence). There are 15 residues in the CDR3. Trimming removed 3 bases from V and 13 bases from J, with 25 bases in between.

V is TRBV7-3 and J is TRBJ2-3, with a possible D match to TRBD1 (6 bases). CDR3 length equals 13 residues. Per germline, CDR1 SGHTA and CDR2 FQGTGA. The V end was cut by 5 bases, the J end by 5 bases, with 11 bases between. The DNA for the CDR3 is TGTGCCAGCAGCCCTCAGGGGAAAGATACGCAGTATTTT. This encodes CASSPQGKDTQYF.

Concerning this clonotype itself: The junction departs from germline at one end; a sequencing error may be responsible. As DNA, the CDR3 is TGTGCCAGCAGCTTGCGGTGGGACAGGGTGAACACTGAGGCTTTCTTT. Amino acids: CASSLRWDRVNTEAFF. The chain recombines TRBV5-5 with TRBJ1-1; TRBD1 matches 9 bases. Germline V lookup: CDR1 SGHKS, CDR2 YYEKEE (reference sequence). The CDR3 has 16 amino acids.

This clonotype has just a few counts. The rearrangement links TRBV20-1 to TRBJ2-7; TRBD2 agrees at 8 bases. Germline V gives CDR1 DFQATT, CDR2 SNEGSKA (reference sequence). V was pared by 5 bases and J by 3 bases, with 6 bases of the junction left unmatched. The CDR3 length is 13 residues. This chain's CDR3 is CSARSGGRYEQYF. CDR3 DNA: TGCAGTGCTCGCAGCGGGGGACGCTACGAGCAGTACTTC.

This clonotype turned up a few times. The V gene is TRBV29-1, the J gene TRBJ1-2; unclear D gene. Germline assignment: CDR1 SQVTM and CDR2 ANQGSEA. V was trimmed by 5 bases and J by 3 bases, leaving 10 bases between them. This CDR3 region has 12 residues. The CDR3: CSVWVADYGYTF. In DNA, the CDR3 is TGCAGCGTTTGGGTGGCGGACTATGGCTACACCTTC. The variable domain in full, with the rest retrieved from reference TRBV29-1 and TRBJ1-2, is SAVISQKPSRDICQRGTSLTIQCQVDSQVTMMFWYRQQPGQSLTLIATANQGSEATYESGFVIDKFPISRPNLTFSTLTVSNMSPEDSSIYLCSVWVADYGYTFGSGTRLTVV.

V gene TRBV18 combines with J gene TRBJ2-7, with 7 bases matching TRBD1. CDR3 length: 15 residues. V was pared by 1 base and J by 7 bases, with 10 bases of the junction left unmatched. Germline V gene sequence: CDR1 KGHSH, CDR2 LQKENI. This chain's CDR3 is CASSPRLNRGGEQYF. In DNA, the CDR3 is TGTGCCAGCTCACCACGTTTAAACAGGGGTGGGGAGCAGTACTTC.

The genes are TRBV4-1 and TRBJ1-1; D gene uncertain. The CDR3 runs to 16 residues. Trimming shortened V by 0 bases and J by 1 base, and 12 bases separated the two germline ends. CDR1 is MGHRA, CDR2 YSYEKL, per germline. The CDR3 sequence: CASSQEDEDWNTEAFF. CDR3 nucleotides: TGCGCCAGCAGCCAAGAAGACGAAGATTGGAACACTGAAGCTTTCTTT.

This clonotype was found once. This CDR3 is CASSYRTEANEQYF. The CDR3 DNA follows: TGTGCCAGCAGTTATCGGACAGAGGCTAACGAGCAGTACTTC. The J gene is TRBJ2-7, the V gene TRBV6-6, with D possibly TRBD1 on 6 matching bases. V was cut by 3 bases and J by 5 bases, with 14 bases left in between. CDR1 is MNHNY, CDR2 SVGAGI, per germline (reference sequence). This CDR3 region has 14 residues.

This chain links TRBV3-1 with TRBJ2-4; 8 bases line up with TRBD2. The V segment lost 4 bases and the J segment 7 bases; nucleotides outside the gene matches: 9. Germline V gene data show CDR1 as LGHDT and CDR2 as YNNKEL (reference sequence). The CDR3 loop spans 15 amino acids. The CDR3 loop reads CASSPSQLAGNIQYF. The CDR3 DNA is TGTGCCAGCAGCCCCTCCCAGCTAGCGGGCAACATTCAGTACTTC.

As to this clonotype: Mismatch with germline at one junction end may stem from a read error. The CDR3 region has the DNA TGCAGTGCTAGTCGGGGGGCAAGTTCGGATATGCAGTATTTT. Amino acids: CSASRGASSDMQYF. The V and J genes are TRBV20-1 and TRBJ2-3; TRBD2 might be the D (7 bases). Germline-derived CDR1 and CDR2 are DFQATT and SNEGSKA (reference sequence). This CDR3 is built from 14 residues.

The J gene is TRBJ1-2, the V gene TRBV9; D may be TRBD1 (6 bases). The CDR3 extends over 14 amino acids. From germline, CDR1 is SGDLS and CDR2 YYNGEE. V lost 0 bases, J lost 2 bases, and 8 bases lay in between. Here the CDR3 DNA reads TGTGCCAGCAGCGTAGGAGGACAGAACTATGGCTACACCTTC. Translated, it gives CASSVGGQNYGYTF.

The rearrangement uses TRBV5-5 and TRBJ2-3; the D is unclear. V gave up 2 bases and J gave up 2 bases, with 21 bases separating them. The germline CDR1 and CDR2 sequences are SGHKS and YYEKEE (reference sequence). The CDR3 covers 18 residues. CDR3 sequence reads: CASSFLFAGPSITDTQYF. The CDR3 nucleotides read TGTGCCAGCAGCTTCCTCTTCGCCGGACCATCAATCACAGATACGCAGTATTTT.

V and J are TRBV12-3 or TRBV12-4 and TRBJ2-1; 8 bases map to TRBD2. This CDR3 comprises 14 residues. Trimming at V came to 7 bases and at J to 9 bases, leaving 11 bases not matched to a gene. The CDR3 sequence: CASIIAPREGEQFF. CDR3 in DNA: TGTGCCAGCATCATAGCACCCCGGGAGGGTGAGCAGTTCTTC.

V gene TRBV7-3 combines with J gene TRBJ2-7, with 8 bases matching TRBD1. Germline V CDR1 and CDR2: SGHTA, FQGTGA. The CDR3 spans 15 residues. V lost 6 bases, J lost 2 bases, and 9 bases stayed unmatched. This chain's CDR3 is CASSLTGTGAYEQYF. DNA of the CDR3: TGTGCCAGCAGTTTGACCGGGACAGGAGCCTACGAGCAGTACTTC.

The J gene is TRBJ2-1, the V gene TRBV24-1; D gene ambiguous. This CDR3 contains 14 residues. Germline V gene lookup returns CDR1 KGHDR and CDR2 SFDVKD. V was pared by 0 bases and J by 6 bases, with 8 bases between. CDR3 loop: CATSDLKGTNEQFF. CDR3 bases: TGTGCCACCAGTGATTTGAAGGGAACCAATGAGCAGTTCTTC.

The chain has TRBV25-1 and TRBJ2-3, with D hard to call. The CDR3 consists of 13 residues. Germline V CDR1 and CDR2: MGHDK, SYGVNS. V was shortened by 6 bases and J by 0 bases, with 7 bases between the two germline ends. The CDR3 DNA follows: TGTGCCAGCAGCCGCAGTAGCACAGATACGCAGTATTTT. The encoded protein is CASSRSSTDTQYF.

Only a few counts were recorded for this clonotype. The chain combines TRBV28 with TRBJ2-1; D is perhaps TRBD1 or TRBD2 (5 bases each). Germline values: CDR1 MDHEN, CDR2 SYDVKM. The CDR3 is 13 amino acids. V was cut by 8 bases and J by 8 bases, with 16 bases left in between. The CDR3, as DNA: TGTGCCAGCTCTGCGAGGGGTTCCGATGAGCAGTTCTTC. Translated: CASSARGSDEQFF.